This T cell receptor beta chain was observed in a study of response to subunit inactivated influenza vaccine. At least ten counts were recorded for this clonotype. Its antigen is unidentified. TCRdb processed the RT-PCR reads anew with MiXCR; each CDR3 protein has one entry. Here the sample spans 400,000 to 550,000 distinct CDR3 sequences, approximately 24% being singletons. V lost 6 bases to trimming and J lost 5 bases, with 13 bases between them. The CDR3 is 13 amino acids. Study conclusions and caveats: A suggestion made by the authors is that each seasonal influenza vaccination recruits few new T cells.

This chain joins TRBV12-3 or TRBV12-4 and TRBJ1-1; the D gene is possibly TRBD1 (6 bases). The origin of this receptor is a man aged 45-65 years who received an inactivated influenza vaccine. The sequenced sample was CD4+ T cells sorted from PBMCs, obtained 5 to 6 days after vaccination. CDR3 sequence reads: CASRTNRDTEAFF. The CDR3 nucleotides are TGTGCCAGCAGAACAAACAGGGATACTGAAGCTTTCTTT.